This entry lists 29 T cell receptor beta chains sequenced from one sample in a study of T cells in Graves' hyperthyroidism and ophthalmopathy (dated by TCRdb to between 2018 and 2020). The receptor library was made with multiplex PCR. The listed sequencing device is Illumina HiSeq 2000. Amplification of TCR beta CDR3 regions was carried out from RNA transcripts. For the first round of RT-PCR on the TCR CDR3, the HTBI primer set was used together with the Qiagen OneStep RT-PCR kit. The public reads were quality trimmed at Q25 with fastp and then assembled into clones with MiXCR by TCRdb, keeping productive beta chains. Each CDR3 protein gets just one entry, which takes the most common genes and DNA from the rows behind it. The sample records about 690,000 distinct CDR3 sequences, 17% of which are singletons. The ten largest clones represent 15% to 19% of the sample. Sequenced: blood. The receptors originated from a man aged 45-65 years with Graves' hyperthyroidism.

Many counts were recorded for this clonotype. The chain uses TRBV30 and TRBJ2-2; maybe TRBD1 (5 bases). In germline, CDR1 is GTSNPN, CDR2 SVGIG (reference sequence). V was pared by 3 bases and J by 7 bases, with 15 bases between. The CDR3 extends over 14 amino acids. Here the CDR3 reads CAWSAPSGIGELFF. As DNA, the CDR3 is TGTGCCTGGAGCGCCCCTTCAGGGATCGGGGAGCTGTTTTTT.

This clonotype was counted many times. This chain links TRBV6-5 with TRBJ1-5; D is perhaps TRBD1 (5 bases). Germline V gene data show CDR1 as MNHEY and CDR2 as SVGAGI. V lost 3 bases and J lost 3, with 12 bases in between. The CDR3 covers 15 residues. CDR3 loop: CASSYSTVPNQPQHF. CDR3 nucleotides: TGTGCCAGCAGTTATTCGACAGTCCCCAATCAGCCCCAGCATTTT.

This rearrangement joins TRBV6-9 to TRBJ2-5; D gene unclear. Trimming cost V 3 bases and J 2 bases, with 16 bases left between them. Germline V lookup: CDR1 MNHGY, CDR2 SVAAGI. This CDR3 has 16 residues. CDR3 nucleotides: TGTGCCAGCAGTTACGGGCTCGAGTCGATACAAGAGACCCAGTACTTC. It yields the protein CASSYGLESIQETQYF.

The chain joins TRBV5-1 to TRBJ2-1; D is perhaps TRBD2 (5 bases). The CDR3 contains 18 residues. With 0 bases removed from V and 8 bases from J, the gap between germline ends came to 24 bases. The germline V gene has CDR1 SGHRS and CDR2 YFSETQ. CDR3 loop: CASSLAQLPGRNSDEQFF. The DNA of the CDR3 is TGCGCCAGCAGCTTGGCCCAACTTCCGGGTCGGAATAGCGATGAGCAGTTCTTC.

This clonotype was counted between two and nine times. One end of the junction varies from germline; a read error may be responsible. The gene calls are TRBV12-3 or TRBV12-4 and TRBJ2-3, with 9 bases matching TRBD2. This CDR3 region has 14 residues. CDR3 nucleotide sequence: TGTGCCGGCAGTCAGACTAGCGGTACAGATACGCAGTATTTT. This codes for CAGSQTSGTDTQYF.

J is TRBJ1-1 and V is TRBV19, with D possibly being TRBD1 (5 bases). This CDR3 region has 15 residues. Germline values: CDR1 LNHDA, CDR2 SQIVND (reference sequence). V lost 3 bases to trimming and J lost 0 bases, with 11 bases between them. In nucleotides, the CDR3 is TGTGCCAGTAGTATGGACACCTTATTGAACACTGAAGCTTTCTTT. Translated: CASSMDTLLNTEAFF. The full variable domain, completed using reference TRBV19 and TRBJ1-1, is DGGITQSPKYLFRKEGQNVTLSCEQNLNHDAMYWYRQDPGQGLRLIYYSQIVNDFQKGDIAEGYSVSREKKESFPLTVTSAQKNPTAFYLCASSMDTLLNTEAFFGQGTRLTVV.

CDR3 residues: CASSYDPMNTEAFF. The CDR3 nucleotides read TGTGCCAGCAGTTACGATCCAATGAACACTGAAGCTTTCTTT. The V call is TRBV6-5, the J call TRBJ1-1; D is uncertain. This CDR3 comprises 14 residues. The germline V and J ends were trimmed by 2 bases and 0 bases, with 7 bases remaining between them. CDR1 is MNHEY, CDR2 SVGAGI, per germline.

The J gene is TRBJ2-1, the V gene TRBV4-1; D is perhaps TRBD2 (6 bases). Trimming removed 0 bases from V and 9 bases from J, with 9 bases in between. CDR3 length: 13 amino acids. Germline V gene data show CDR1 as MGHRA and CDR2 as YSYEKL. The CDR3 region is CASSQEGLIEQFF. CDR3 nucleotide sequence: TGCGCCAGCAGCCAAGAAGGACTAATTGAGCAGTTCTTC.

The genes are TRBV12-3 or TRBV12-4 and TRBJ1-5; the D gene is possibly TRBD1 (5 bases). Trimming cost V 3 bases and J 5 bases, with 11 bases left between them. CDR3 size: 14 residues. The CDR3 sequence: CASSFGRVDQPQHF. CDR3 coding DNA: TGTGCCAGCAGTTTTGGCAGGGTGGATCAGCCCCAGCATTTT.

This clonotype was found many times. The genes are TRBV12-3 or TRBV12-4 and TRBJ1-1; D not resolved. This CDR3 spans 14 amino acids. The V gene lost 4 bases and the J gene lost 3 bases, with 12 bases spanning the gap. The CDR3 loop reads CASSYRQTDTEAFF. The CDR3 coding sequence is TGTGCCAGCAGTTATCGTCAAACCGACACTGAAGCTTTCTTT.

In its sample, this clonotype was seen a few times. For the CDR3, the DNA is TGTGCCACCAGCGACGGAGGAGATACGCAGTATTTT. Translating it yields CATSDGGDTQYF. The gene calls are TRBV15 and TRBJ2-3, with D possibly TRBD2 on 5 matching bases. There are 12 residues in the CDR3. Germline V gives CDR1 LNHNV, CDR2 YYDKDF (reference sequence). V was pared by 5 bases and J by 5 bases, with 8 bases between.

This clonotype was recorded at least ten times. V gene TRBV24-1 combines with J gene TRBJ2-7; D might be TRBD1 (5 bases). Germline CDR1 KGHDR, CDR2 SFDVKD. V was trimmed by 3 bases and J by 0 bases, leaving 11 bases between them. This CDR3 comprises 15 residues. In DNA form, the CDR3 reads TGTGCCACCAGTGATAACACAGGAAGCTCCTACGAGCAGTACTTC. Its protein product is CATSDNTGSSYEQYF.

This clonotype was observed many times. J is TRBJ2-3 and V is TRBV12-3 or TRBV12-4, with TRBD2 matching 11 bases. This CDR3 region has 15 residues. The trim removed 4 bases at V and 0 bases at J, leaving 0 bases unmatched. CDR3 amino acids: CASSWTSGSTDTQYF. DNA for the CDR3: TGTGCCAGCAGTTGGACTAGCGGGAGCACAGATACGCAGTATTTT.

V is TRBV13 and J is TRBJ1-3; D gene ambiguous. V lost 0 bases and J lost 8, with 2 bases in between. The germline V gene has CDR1 PRHDT and CDR2 FYEKMQ (reference sequence). The CDR3 runs 11 residues. The CDR3 sequence: CASSLGYTIYF. Written as DNA, the CDR3 is TGTGCCAGCAGCTTAGGGTACACCATATATTTT.

The V gene is TRBV6-1, the J gene TRBJ1-2, with 7 nucleotides matching TRBD1. The CDR3 is made up of 13 amino acids. V dropped 7 bases and J dropped 8; count of bases not matched to a gene: 10. Germline V CDR1 and CDR2: MNHNS, SASEGT. The CDR3 is CASIWTGSWGYTF. Written as DNA, the CDR3 is TGTGCCAGCATTTGGACAGGCTCTTGGGGCTACACCTTC.

The chain joins TRBV3-1 to TRBJ2-1, with 8 nucleotides matching TRBD2. From germline, CDR1 is LGHDT and CDR2 YNNKEL (reference sequence). V was pared by 1 base and J by 6 bases, with 5 bases of the junction left unmatched. This CDR3 is 15 amino acids long. CDR3 nucleotide sequence: TGTGCCAGCAGCCAAGCGGGAGGGGGAAGCAATGAGCAGTTCTTC. This translates into CASSQAGGGSNEQFF.

This clonotype was seen ten or more times. The chain is built from TRBV2 and TRBJ2-5; weak D call: TRBD1 (6 bases). Looked up from germline, CDR1 is SNHLY and CDR2 is FYNNEI. V was trimmed by 5 bases and J by 2 bases, leaving 12 bases between them. This CDR3 contains 14 residues. CDR3: CASSRTVNQETQYF. CDR3 in DNA: TGTGCCAGCAGTCGGACAGTTAATCAAGAGACCCAGTACTTC.

This clonotype was counted between two and nine times. A clone one base away is much larger, so this may be a read error. The chain carries TRBV6-1 and TRBJ1-1; D not certain. CDR1 and CDR2 from the germline V gene are MNHNS and SASEGT. V gave up 2 bases and J gave up 5 bases, with 12 bases separating them. The CDR3 loop spans 14 amino acids. CDR3 in amino acids: CASSELEYWTEAFF. CDR3 bases: TGTGCCAGCAGTGAATTAGAGTATTGGACTGAAGCTTTCTTT.

This clonotype was seen a few times. The rearrangement joins TRBV6-1 to TRBJ2-7; a weak D match, TRBD1 (6 bases). The CDR3 is 16 amino acids. With 2 bases removed from V and 2 bases from J, the gap between germline ends came to 16 bases. Looked up from germline, CDR1 is MNHNS and CDR2 is SASEGT. CDR3 sequence reads: CASSETIQGTPYEQYF. The CDR3 DNA is TGTGCCAGCAGTGAAACAATACAGGGAACACCCTACGAGCAGTACTTC.

This clonotype came up many times. J is TRBJ2-1 and V is TRBV28; 9 bases agree with TRBD2. In germline, CDR1 is MDHEN, CDR2 SYDVKM. V dropped 7 bases and J dropped 3; count of bases not matched to a gene: 7. The CDR3 is 15 amino acids. Here the CDR3 reads CASNLAGEGYNEQFF. DNA of the CDR3: TGTGCCAGCAACTTAGCGGGAGAAGGCTACAATGAGCAGTTCTTC.

This clonotype has just a few counts. In DNA form, the CDR3 reads TGTGCCAGCAGTTTAACCCCGTGGGATGAGCAGTTCTTC. It encodes CASSLTPWDEQFF. The chain joins TRBV27 to TRBJ2-1; D gene ambiguous. The CDR3 has 13 residues. The V gene's germline CDR1 is MNHEY and CDR2 SMNVEV (reference sequence). Trimming pared 2 bases from V and 8 bases from J, leaving 10 bases between.

This clonotype was seen many times. The CDR3 nucleotides read TGTGCCAGCAGTATAGCGGGGGCCTCCTACGAGCAGTACTTC. Protein sequence: CASSIAGASYEQYF. The chain employs TRBV27 and TRBJ2-7, with TRBD2 matching 9 bases. The length of the CDR3 is 14 residues. Germline values: CDR1 MNHEY, CDR2 SMNVEV (reference sequence). V gave up 5 bases and J gave up 0 bases; unmatched junction bases: 2.

The table lists this clonotype with many counts. J is TRBJ2-1 and V is TRBV28, with 8 nucleotides matching TRBD2. V lost 3 bases, J lost 6 bases, and 7 bases stayed unmatched. Germline V gives CDR1 MDHEN, CDR2 SYDVKM. The CDR3 totals 15 residues. CDR3 in DNA: TGTGCCAGCAGTTTCGGGGTTAGCGGGACCAATGAGCAGTTCTTC. Translation gives CASSFGVSGTNEQFF.

This clonotype has at least ten counts. J is TRBJ2-3 and V is TRBV20-1; perhaps TRBD2 as D (5 bases). V shed 3 bases and J shed 1 base, with 17 bases lying between them. The CDR3 is made up of 16 amino acids. Germline V CDR1 and CDR2: DFQATT, SNEGSKA (reference sequence). Here the CDR3 DNA reads TGCAGTGCTAGCCAGGAGGCGTACTCTGGCACAGATACGCAGTATTTT. Amino acids: CSASQEAYSGTDTQYF.

This clonotype was counted a few times. The gene calls are TRBV20-1 and TRBJ1-5, with D possibly matching TRBD1 (6 bases). The CDR3 covers 15 residues. CDR1 is DFQATT, CDR2 SNEGSKA, per germline (reference sequence). Trimming removed 0 bases from V and 7 bases from J, with 16 bases in between. The CDR3 region is CSARDNLQGRQPQHF. The CDR3 DNA sequence: TGCAGTGCTAGAGATAACCTACAGGGCCGGCAGCCCCAGCATTTT.

The rearrangement uses TRBV7-3 and TRBJ2-2; 9 nucleotides align to TRBD2. The CDR3 loop spans 16 amino acids. J gave up 0 bases and V 5 bases, and 4 bases lay outside the gene matches. CDR1 is SGHTA, CDR2 FQGTGA, per germline. The CDR3 nucleotides read TGTGCCAGCAGCCGACCTAGCGGGACGAACACCGGGGAGCTGTTTTTT. Protein sequence: CASSRPSGTNTGELFF.

In its sample, this clonotype was seen many times. The chain recombines TRBV20-1 with TRBJ1-4; D gene unclear. Germline CDR1 reads DFQATT; CDR2 reads SNEGSKA (reference sequence). V lost 1 base to trimming and J lost 9 bases, with 15 bases between them. This CDR3 contains 14 residues. CDR3 bases: TGCAGTGCTAGAGCGCCCCCCGGGTACCAAAAACTGTTTTTT. Amino acids: CSARAPPGYQKLFF.

This clonotype was counted only a few times. The J gene is TRBJ1-2, the V gene TRBV3-1; tentative D call: TRBD1 (6 bases). This CDR3 region has 15 residues. V dropped 0 bases and J dropped 5 bases, with 13 bases sitting between them. The germline V gene has CDR1 LGHDT and CDR2 YNNKEL (reference sequence). The CDR3 nucleotides are TGTGCCAGCAGCCAAGACGGGGGCGCCGGGTATGGCTACACCTTC. As protein: CASSQDGGAGYGYTF. The whole variable domain, filled in from reference TRBV3-1 and TRBJ1-2, reads DTAVSQTPKYLVTQMGNDKSIKCEQNLGHDTMYWYKQDSKKFLKIMFSYNNKELIINETVPNRFSPKSPDKAHLNLHINSLELGDSAVYFCASSQDGGAGYGYTFGSGTRLTVV.

The chain has TRBV6-2 or TRBV6-3 and TRBJ1-5; unclear D gene. Germline V gene data show CDR1 as MNHEY and CDR2 as SVGEGT. CDR3 length: 13 residues. Trimming cost V 8 bases and J 2 bases, with 10 bases left between them. The CDR3 nucleotides are TGTGCCAGCGACCAGGATCGCAATCAGCCCCAGCATTTT. It is translated as CASDQDRNQPQHF.